A selection of T cell receptor beta chains follows, all from one sample in a study of cytomegalovirus exposure and HLA in healthy donors. Assay: immunoSEQ multiplex PCR; the TCRdb copy retains only in-frame clones and omits some. The sample contains fewer than 200,000 clones, under 80% of which appear only once. Sequences were obtained from PBMCs. These receptors were collected from a man aged 40-49 years in good health and CMV-seronegative. CDR3s include the opening cysteine and the closing phenylalanine or tryptophan. The D gene is left open where the match is weak. Clone size is stated in some rows and not others, as once, few, many or a class when expanded.

clone_size,v_call,j_call,d_call,cdr3_nt,cdr3_aa
-,TRBV7-2,TRBJ1-2,TRBD1,TGTGCCAGCAGCTTCACCTTACAGGGGGCAGGGGGCGGCTACACCTTC,CASSFTLQGAGGGYTF
-,TRBV4-1,TRBJ1-6,TRBD1,TGCGCCAGCAGCCAACCCGGACAGGTGGGGACTTCACCCCTCCACTTT,CASSQPGQVGTSPLHF
-,TRBV6-1,TRBJ1-1,-,TGTGCCAGCAGTCCTCTGAGCCTATTAAACACTGAAGCTTTCTTT,CASSPLSLLNTEAFF
-,TRBV30,TRBJ1-1,-,TGTGCCTGGAGGTCAGGGGCGCGGCCTTTCTTT,CAWRSGARPFF
once,TRBV7-9,TRBJ2-5,TRBD2,TGTGCCAGCAGCACGCGACTAGCGGGGGGGCAAGAGACCCAGTACTTC,CASSTRLAGGQETQYF
-,TRBV6-5,TRBJ1-1,TRBD1,TGTGCCAGCGTGACCGGGACAGGCCAACCGGGTGAAGCTTTCTTT,CASVTGTGQPGEAFF
-,TRBV7-8,TRBJ2-2,TRBD2,TGTGCCAGCAGCTATACGGTACGAAGTTGGGGCGGGGGAGGGACCGGGGAGCTGTTTTTT,CASSYTVRSWGGGGTGELFF
few,TRBV15,TRBJ1-2,-,TGTGCCACCAGCAGAGTTAGGCAGGTAGAAATGTCGGATGGCTACACCTTC,CATSRVRQVEMSDGYTF
-,TRBV5-1,TRBJ2-3,-,TGCGCCAGCAGCTTGGCCACAGCACTCACAGATACGCAGTATTTT,CASSLATALTDTQYF
-,TRBV5-8,TRBJ2-2,-,TGTGCCAGCAGCTTGGTCGTCGGGGAGCTGTTTTTT,CASSLVVGELFF
-,TRBV7-9,TRBJ2-1,-,TGTGCCAGCAGCTTAACTAGCTTTGGGAAGTTCTTC,CASSLTSFGKFF
-,TRBV30,TRBJ2-7,-,TGTGCCTGGAGTGTAAAACGGGGGTCGTACGAGCAGTACTTC,CAWSVKRGSYEQYF
once,TRBV6-5,TRBJ1-2,-,TGTGCCAGCAGTTCGGACAGCTATGGCTACACCTTC,CASSSDSYGYTF
-,TRBV4-3,TRBJ1-1,-,TGCGCCAGCAGCCAAGGCACGGTGCTGAACACTGAAGCTTTCTTT,CASSQGTVLNTEAFF
-,TRBV4-1,TRBJ1-2,TRBD1,TGCGCCAGCGATCCCGGGACAGGGAGTTCTAACTATGGCTACACCTTC,CASDPGTGSSNYGYTF
-,TRBV30,TRBJ1-2,-,TGTGCCTGGAAAGTGCGGAGGGCCGGGGGAGGCTACACCTTC,CAWKVRRAGGGYTF
-,TRBV13,TRBJ1-4,TRBD1,TGTGCCAGCAGCTCACAGGGGGCAACTAATGAAAAACTGTTTTTT,CASSSQGATNEKLFF
once,TRBV7-2,TRBJ2-1,TRBD1,TGTGCCTTATGGACAGGGGGCAACGACAATGAGCAGTTCTTC,CALWTGGNDNEQFF
-,TRBV2,TRBJ2-6,TRBD1,TGTGCCAGCGGAGGCGGGACAGGGGATGTTGGGGCCAACGTCCTGACTTTC,CASGGGTGDVGANVLTF
-,TRBV5-1,TRBJ2-3,TRBD2,TGCGCCAGCAGCTTGGTCGCGGGGGGATCCACAGATACGCAGTATTTT,CASSLVAGGSTDTQYF
-,TRBV19,TRBJ1-5,TRBD1,TGTGCCAGCACACAGGGGCCACTGAGCAATCAGCCCCAGCATTTT,CASTQGPLSNQPQHF
-,TRBV10-3,TRBJ1-2,-,TGTGCCATCAGTGAGTCGGCGGGGACCTATGGCTACACCTTC,CAISESAGTYGYTF
-,TRBV6-5,TRBJ2-7,TRBD1,TGTGCCAGCACCCCGGGACAGGGGGCCCTCTACGAGCAGTACTTC,CASTPGQGALYEQYF
-,TRBV15,TRBJ2-4,-,TGTGCCACCAGCACGCAACAGGGAAGGGGGAAAAACATTCAGTACTTC,CATSTQQGRGKNIQYF
-,TRBV5-5,TRBJ2-3,-,TGTGCCAGCAGCTTGGACAGGGTGGTAGCTGATACGCAGTATTTT,CASSLDRVVADTQYF
few,TRBV5-6,TRBJ1-4,-,TGTGCCAGCAGCCTTCGAAGACAGAACGCAACTAATGAAAAACTGTTTTTT,CASSLRRQNATNEKLFF
-,TRBV28,TRBJ2-4,-,TGTGCCAGCAGTTCTGGGGGGGCCAAAAACATTCAGTACTTC,CASSSGGAKNIQYF
-,TRBV4-2,TRBJ2-5,TRBD1,TGTGCCAGCAGCCAAGTCTTAACAGGGGAAGAGACCCAGTACTTC,CASSQVLTGEETQYF
-,TRBV5-1,TRBJ2-2,-,TGCGCCAGCAGCTTATCGGTGGGGGGACTCACCGGGGAGCTGTTTTTT,CASSLSVGGLTGELFF
-,TRBV29-1,TRBJ1-2,TRBD1,TGCAGCGTTTTAAGACAGGGGGCGCTTGGCTACACCTTC,CSVLRQGALGYTF
-,TRBV27,TRBJ1-5,-,TGTGCCAGCAGTTTTTTGGGGCCTAATCAGCCCCAGCATTTT,CASSFLGPNQPQHF
few,TRBV19,TRBJ1-1,-,TGTGCCAGTAGTATAGTCAGGGACACTGAAGCTTTCTTT,CASSIVRDTEAFF
once,TRBV19,TRBJ2-3,TRBD1,TGTGCCAGTACCAGACAGGGATCGGGCACAGATACGCAGTATTTT,CASTRQGSGTDTQYF
-,TRBV6-1,TRBJ1-1,TRBD1,TGTGCCAGCAGTGGGGACAGGGTGGTCACTGAAGCTTTCTTT,CASSGDRVVTEAFF
-,TRBV7-8,TRBJ1-4,-,TGTGCCAGCAGCCGGATGGTAGGGGTGGGGGAAAAACTGTTTTTT,CASSRMVGVGEKLFF
-,TRBV12-5,TRBJ1-2,-,TGTGCTAGTGGTTTGGTACGGATCGCCGAGGATAACTATGGCTACACCTTC,CASGLVRIAEDNYGYTF
-,TRBV7-2,TRBJ1-2,-,TGTGCCAGCAGCTCTATTAACTATGGCTACACCTTC,CASSSINYGYTF
-,TRBV6-5,TRBJ1-5,-,TGTGCCAGCAGTTACACGTCAGGGGTGAATCAGCCCCAGCATTTT,CASSYTSGVNQPQHF
once,TRBV10-3,TRBJ2-7,-,TGTGCCATCAGTACGACAGCAGGTTCTATCCACGAGCAGTACTTC,CAISTTAGSIHEQYF
few,TRBV6-5,TRBJ1-2,-,TGTGCCAGCAGTTACGGGTCGGGGGGGCGCGGCCATGGCTACACCTTC,CASSYGSGGRGHGYTF
-,TRBV5-8,TRBJ1-5,-,TGTGCCAGCAGCTTACCACAAGCCGGAGGCAATCAGCCCCAGCATTTT,CASSLPQAGGNQPQHF
-,TRBV7-9,TRBJ2-1,TRBD1,TGTGCCAGCAGCCCAGATTTATCGACAGGGCCCTCCTACAATGAGCAGTTCTTC,CASSPDLSTGPSYNEQFF